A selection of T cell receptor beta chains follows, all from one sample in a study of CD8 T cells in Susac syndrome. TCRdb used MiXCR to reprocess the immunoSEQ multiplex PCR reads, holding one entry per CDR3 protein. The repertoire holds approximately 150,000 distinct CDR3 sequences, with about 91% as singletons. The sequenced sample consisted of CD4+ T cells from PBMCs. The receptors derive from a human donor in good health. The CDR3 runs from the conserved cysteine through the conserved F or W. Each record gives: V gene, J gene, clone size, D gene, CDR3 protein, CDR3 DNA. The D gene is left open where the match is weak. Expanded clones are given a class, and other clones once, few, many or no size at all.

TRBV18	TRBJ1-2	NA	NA	CASSPPSGVARGYTF	TGTGCCAGCTCACCACCCAGTGGGGTCGCGCGAGGCTACACCTTC
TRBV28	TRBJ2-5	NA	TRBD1	CASSLDRGYQETQYF	TGTGCCAGCAGTTTGGACAGGGGGTACCAAGAGACCCAGTACTTC
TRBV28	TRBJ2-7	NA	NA	CASSGGTTYEQYF	TGTGCCAGCAGTGGAGGGACAACCTACGAGCAGTACTTC
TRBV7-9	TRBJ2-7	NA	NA	CASSPGQNHYEQYF	TGTGCCAGCAGCCCCGGACAGAATCACTACGAGCAGTACTTC
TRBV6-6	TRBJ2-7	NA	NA	CASSYSNAGSGREQYF	TGTGCCAGCAGTTACTCGAATGCAGGATCAGGGCGCGAGCAGTACTTC
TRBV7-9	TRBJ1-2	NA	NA	CASSLDDILGYTF	TGTGCCAGCAGCTTAGACGACATCTTGGGCTACACCTTC
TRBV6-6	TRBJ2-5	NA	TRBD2	CASRTSGKGEETQYF	TGTGCCAGCAGAACCAGCGGGAAAGGGGAAGAGACCCAGTACTTC
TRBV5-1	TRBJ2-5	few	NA	CASSFGPQETQYF	TGCGCCAGCAGCTTTGGACCACAAGAGACCCAGTACTTC
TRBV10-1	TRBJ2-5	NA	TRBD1	CASSAGQAGETQYF	TGCGCCAGCAGTGCGGGACAGGCGGGGGAGACCCAGTACTTC
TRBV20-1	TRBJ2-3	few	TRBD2	CSAGGGTDTQYF	TGCAGTGCTGGGGGGGGGACAGATACGCAGTATTTT
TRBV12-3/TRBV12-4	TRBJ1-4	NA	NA	CASRKTGGEKLFF	TGTGCCAGCAGGAAGACAGGTGGCGAAAAACTGTTTTTT
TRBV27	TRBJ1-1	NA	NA	CASKDRRDTEAFF	TGTGCCAGCAAGGACAGAAGAGACACTGAAGCTTTCTTT
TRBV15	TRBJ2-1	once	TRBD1	CATSRDPPGTGAYNEQFF	TGTGCCACCAGCAGAGATCCCCCCGGGACAGGGGCCTACAATGAGCAGTTCTTC
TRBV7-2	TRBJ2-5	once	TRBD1	CASSFVGRGQETQYF	TGTGCCAGCTCCTTCGTAGGCAGGGGGCAAGAGACCCAGTACTTC
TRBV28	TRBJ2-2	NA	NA	CASSLFVGTGELFF	TGTGCCAGCAGTTTATTTGTCGGCACCGGGGAGCTGTTTTTT
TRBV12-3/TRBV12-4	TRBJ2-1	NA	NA	CASTPSGVYNEQFF	TGTGCCAGCACCCCCTCTGGGGTCTACAATGAGCAGTTCTTC
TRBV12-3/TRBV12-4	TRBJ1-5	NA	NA	CASSPPSGQPQHF	TGTGCCAGCAGTCCCCCATCCGGGCAGCCCCAGCATTTT
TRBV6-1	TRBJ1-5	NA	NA	CAVRAPRGNQPQHF	TGTGCCGTTCGGGCCCCCCGGGGAAATCAGCCCCAGCATTTT
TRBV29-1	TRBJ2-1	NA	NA	CSVVRSLSYNEQFF	TGCAGCGTTGTCCGTTCTCTCTCTTACAATGAGCAGTTCTTC
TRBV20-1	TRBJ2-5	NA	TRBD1	CSASPTTGLETQYF	TGCAGTGCTAGTCCTACGACAGGGCTAGAGACCCAGTACTTC
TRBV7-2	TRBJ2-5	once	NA	CASSAVETQYF	TGTGCCAGCAGCGCCGTAGAGACCCAGTACTTC
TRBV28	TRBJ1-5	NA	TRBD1	CASSMLRDSYSNQPQHF	TGTGCCAGCAGTATGCTCCGGGACAGCTATAGCAATCAGCCCCAGCATTTT
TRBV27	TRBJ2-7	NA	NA	CASSPWGAGRSYEQYF	TGTGCCAGCAGTCCCTGGGGGGCAGGACGGTCCTACGAGCAGTACTTC
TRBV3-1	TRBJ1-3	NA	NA	CASSQDQPFSAGNTIYF	TGTGCCAGCAGCCAAGATCAACCTTTCTCGGCTGGAAACACCATATATTTT
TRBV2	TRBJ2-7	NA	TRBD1	CASSAGTGLEQYF	TGTGCCAGCAGCGCCGGGACAGGGCTCGAGCAGTACTTC
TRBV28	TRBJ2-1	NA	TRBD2	CANSLASGAYNEQFF	TGTGCCAACAGTTTGGCTAGCGGGGCGTACAATGAGCAGTTCTTC
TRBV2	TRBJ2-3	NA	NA	CASRLGLGDTQYF	TGTGCCAGCCGCCTAGGGCTGGGAGATACGCAGTATTTT
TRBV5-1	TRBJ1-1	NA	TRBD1	CASSARDRDLEAFF	TGCGCCAGCAGCGCTAGGGACAGGGATCTTGAAGCTTTCTTT
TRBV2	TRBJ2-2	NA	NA	CASNRGQMNTGELFF	TGTGCCAGCAATCGGGGGCAGATGAACACCGGGGAGCTGTTTTTT
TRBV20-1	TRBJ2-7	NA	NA	CSASSQPGAAYEQYF	TGCAGTGCTAGCTCCCAACCGGGAGCGGCCTACGAGCAGTACTTC
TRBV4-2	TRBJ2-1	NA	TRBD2	CASSQDGTTSYNEQFF	TGTGCCAGCAGCCAAGACGGGACTACCTCCTACAATGAGCAGTTCTTC
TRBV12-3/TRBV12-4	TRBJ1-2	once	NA	CASSASGTTKGYGYTF	TGTGCCAGCAGCGCCTCCGGGACAACCAAGGGGTATGGCTACACCTTC
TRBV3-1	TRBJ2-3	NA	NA	CASSQHQGGDTQYF	TGTGCCAGCAGCCAACATCAGGGTGGAGATACGCAGTATTTT
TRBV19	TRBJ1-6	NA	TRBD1	CASSRDSQYNSPLHF	TGTGCCAGTAGTCGGGACAGCCAATATAATTCACCCCTCCACTTT
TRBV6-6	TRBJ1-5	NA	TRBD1	CASSYGDREDQPQHF	TGTGCCAGCAGTTACGGGGACAGGGAGGACCAGCCCCAGCATTTT
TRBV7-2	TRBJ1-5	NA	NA	CASTASLNQPQHF	TGTGCCAGCACGGCCAGCCTCAATCAGCCCCAGCATTTT
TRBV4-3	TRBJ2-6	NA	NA	CASSRAGVHSGANVLTF	TGCGCCAGCAGCCGAGCGGGTGTTCACTCTGGGGCCAACGTCCTGACTTTC
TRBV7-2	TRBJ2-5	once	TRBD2	CASSLRLAGGRKTQYF	TGTGCCAGCAGCCTTAGACTAGCGGGGGGGCGGAAGACCCAGTACTTC
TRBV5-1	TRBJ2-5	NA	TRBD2	CASSLETSGQGAQYF	TGCGCCAGCAGCTTGGAAACTAGCGGGCAAGGGGCCCAGTACTTC
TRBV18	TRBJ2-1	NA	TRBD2	CASSPALAGEGEQFF	TGTGCCAGCTCACCCGCGCTAGCGGGAGAAGGAGAGCAGTTCTTC
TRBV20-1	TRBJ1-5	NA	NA	CSAREAPNQPQHF	TGCAGTGCTAGAGAGGCCCCCAATCAGCCCCAGCATTTT
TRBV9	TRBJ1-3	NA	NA	CASSVGTGNTIYF	TGTGCCAGCAGCGTAGGGACTGGAAACACCATATATTTT
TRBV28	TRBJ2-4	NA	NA	CASSPHSGAKNIQYF	TGTGCCAGCAGTCCACACTCTGGTGCCAAAAACATTCAGTACTTC
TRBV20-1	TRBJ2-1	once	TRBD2	CSARVGTTPNYNEQFF	TGCAGTGCTAGGGTAGGGACTACACCAAATTACAATGAGCAGTTCTTC
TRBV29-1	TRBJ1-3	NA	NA	CSVETGPSGNTIYF	TGCAGCGTTGAAACAGGCCCCTCTGGAAACACCATATATTTT
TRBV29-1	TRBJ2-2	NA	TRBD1	CSVGGQGIGGELFF	TGCAGCGTCGGGGGACAGGGAATTGGCGGGGAGCTGTTTTTT
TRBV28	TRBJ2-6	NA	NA	CASSFGVTGANVLTF	TGTGCCAGCAGTTTTGGGGTCACTGGGGCCAACGTCCTGACTTTC
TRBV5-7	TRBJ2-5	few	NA	CASSRTGQETQYF	TGTGCCAGCAGCCGGACGGGTCAAGAGACCCAGTACTTC
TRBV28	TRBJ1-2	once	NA	CASSTTGITFGYTF	TGTGCCAGCAGCACCACAGGGATAACATTTGGCTACACCTTC
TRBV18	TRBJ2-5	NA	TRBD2	CASSLGLATETQYF	TGTGCCAGCTCCCTCGGACTAGCCACGGAGACCCAGTACTTC
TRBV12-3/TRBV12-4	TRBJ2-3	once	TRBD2	CASSQPHLTSGGSRDTQYF	TGTGCCAGCAGCCAACCCCACCTGACTAGCGGGGGATCTCGGGATACGCAGTATTTT
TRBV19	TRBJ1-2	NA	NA	CARPDRGYTF	TGTGCCAGACCCGACAGGGGCTACACCTTC
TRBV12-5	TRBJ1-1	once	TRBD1	CASGLVIGGMNTEAFF	TGTGCTAGTGGTTTGGTAATAGGGGGCATGAACACTGAAGCTTTCTTT
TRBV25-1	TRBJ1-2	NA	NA	CASSSRYGYTF	TGTGCCAGCAGTTCACGGTATGGCTACACCTTC